The 11 T cell receptor beta chains below all came from one sample that was sequenced in a study of post-analysis software for immune sequencing data. Study results and caveats: Patients showed TRBV5-6, TRBV5-1 and TRBV20-1 among five TRBV segments more frequent than in controls.

Presence of unique molecular identifiers characterized the TCR beta cDNA libraries. TCRdb called the PCR reads again in MiXCR, with one record for every CDR3 protein. The table includes roughly 580,000 distinct CDR3 sequences, around 44% detected once. Their antigens remain unidentified. Sequenced sample: blood. The receptor set was obtained from a girl aged 5-17 years with multiple sclerosis.

This clonotype has just a few counts. The genes are TRBV6-1 and TRBJ2-1; no reliable D call. CDR1 and CDR2 from the germline V gene are MNHNS and SASEGT. V gave up 1 base and J gave up 9 bases, with 7 bases separating them. The CDR3 length is 12 residues. This CDR3 is CASSEGRIEQFF. CDR3 coding DNA: TGTGCCAGCAGTGAAGGCAGAATTGAGCAGTTCTTC.

The V and J genes are TRBV19 and TRBJ2-7; TRBD1 is a possible D gene (6 bases). The CDR3 runs to 14 residues. V dropped 4 bases and J dropped 4 bases, with 14 bases sitting between them. Germline V CDR1 and CDR2: LNHDA, SQIVND (reference sequence). The DNA of the CDR3 is TGTGCCAGTAGTAGTAGGGACACTGGATACGAGCAGTACTTC. Translated, it gives CASSSRDTGYEQYF.

This CDR3 is CSLRIAGGEQYF. The CDR3 DNA sequence: TGCAGCCTGCGAATAGCGGGAGGTGAGCAGTACTTC. The chain carries TRBV29-1 and TRBJ2-7, with 10 bases matching TRBD2. The CDR3 has 12 residues. Trimming at V came to 8 bases and at J to 7 bases, leaving 8 bases not matched to a gene. CDR1 and CDR2 from the germline V gene are SQVTM and ANQGSEA.

V and J are TRBV20-1 and TRBJ1-5; 7 bases are a match to TRBD1. Per germline, CDR1 DFQATT and CDR2 SNEGSKA (reference sequence). The CDR3 is made up of 16 amino acids. Trimming took 4 bases from V and 2 from J; bases not matched to a gene: 11. This CDR3 is CSATITGARGNQPQHF. The CDR3, as DNA: TGCAGTGCTACAATAACAGGGGCGCGGGGCAATCAGCCCCAGCATTTT.

The chain employs TRBV7-2 and TRBJ1-2; 7 bases align to TRBD1. Germline CDR1 and CDR2: SGHTA and FQGNSA. The CDR3 sequence is 14 residues long. After removal of 5 bases from V and 3 bases from J, the junction contained 6 bases not matched to a gene. CDR3 region: CASSPTTGHYGYTF. The CDR3 coding sequence is TGTGCCAGCAGCCCAACGACAGGGCACTATGGCTACACCTTC.

This clonotype was counted between two and nine times. The chain is built from TRBV29-1 and TRBJ2-4, with D possibly matching TRBD1 (7 bases). Trimming left V 6 bases short and J 0 bases short, with 24 bases between. CDR1 is SQVTM, CDR2 ANQGSEA, per germline. The CDR3 length is 18 residues. The chain's CDR3 is CSVLDRARGQKAKNIQYF. CDR3 DNA: TGCAGCGTGCTCGACAGGGCCCGGGGGCAAAAAGCCAAAAACATTCAGTACTTC.

The rearrangement joins TRBV7-3 to TRBJ2-1; 8 bases map to TRBD2. Per the germline V gene, CDR1 is SGHTA and CDR2 is FQGTGA. V shed 3 bases and J 15 bases; nucleotides not matched to a gene: 10. This CDR3 contains 13 residues. The CDR3 loop is CASSFSGTRSAFF. In nucleotides, the CDR3 is TGTGCCAGCAGCTTCTCCGGGACTAGGAGCGCGTTCTTC. Full variable domain (rest looked up from reference TRBV7-3 and TRBJ2-1): GAGVSQTPSNKVTEKGKYVELRCDPISGHTALYWYRQSLGQGPEFLIYFQGTGAADDSGLPNDRFFAVRPEGSVSTLKIQRTERGDSAVYLCASSFSGTRSAFFGPGTRLTVL.

The chain is built from TRBV20-1 and TRBJ1-2; D is possibly TRBD1 (5 bases). In germline, CDR1 is DFQATT, CDR2 SNEGSKA (reference sequence). V dropped 6 bases and J dropped 4 bases, with 9 bases sitting between them. This CDR3 spans 11 amino acids. The CDR3 nucleotides read TGCAGTGCCGCCGGGGCCTATGGCTACACCTTC. It is translated as CSAAGAYGYTF.

This clonotype was counted a few times. This chain uses TRBV20-1 with TRBJ2-5; perhaps TRBD1 as D (5 bases). The germline CDR1 and CDR2 sequences are DFQATT and SNEGSKA (reference sequence). The CDR3 extends over 14 amino acids. V was shortened by 0 bases and J by 3 bases, with 11 bases between the two germline ends. CDR3 protein: CSARDVRVEETQYF. DNA of the CDR3: TGCAGTGCTAGAGATGTCAGGGTAGAAGAGACCCAGTACTTC.

The chain joins TRBV20-1 to TRBJ2-1; 12 bases are a match to TRBD2. The CDR3 length is 16 residues. Germline assignment: CDR1 DFQATT and CDR2 SNEGSKA (reference sequence). V shed 3 bases, J shed 5 bases, and the junction held 8 bases outside the gene matches. The CDR3 sequence is CSARDGTSGRHNEQFF. CDR3 nucleotide sequence: TGCAGTGCTAGGGATGGGACTAGCGGGCGGCACAATGAGCAGTTCTTC.

This clonotype was recorded a few times. The rearrangement links TRBV20-1 to TRBJ1-1, with no clear D. There are 13 residues in the CDR3. Germline lookup yields CDR1 DFQATT and CDR2 SNEGSKA (reference sequence). V was pared by 0 bases and J by 2 bases, with 7 bases between. The CDR3 is CSARDRPNTEAFF. The CDR3 region has the DNA TGCAGTGCTAGAGATCGTCCAAACACTGAAGCTTTCTTT.